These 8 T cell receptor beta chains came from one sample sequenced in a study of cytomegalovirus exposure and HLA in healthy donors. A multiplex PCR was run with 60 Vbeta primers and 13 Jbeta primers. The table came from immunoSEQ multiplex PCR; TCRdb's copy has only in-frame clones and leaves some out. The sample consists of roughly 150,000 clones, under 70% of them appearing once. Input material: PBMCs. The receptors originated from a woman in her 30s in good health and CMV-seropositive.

The CDR3 is CASTKRRDSGNTIYF. CDR3 DNA: TGTGCCAGCACCAAGAGGAGGGACTCTGGAAACACCATATATTTT. The chain is built from TRBV6-4 and TRBJ2-2; D unresolved. The J call is uncertain, as TRBJ1-3 better fits the DNA end. Per the germline V gene, CDR1 is MRHNA and CDR2 is SNTAGT. This CDR3 has 15 residues.

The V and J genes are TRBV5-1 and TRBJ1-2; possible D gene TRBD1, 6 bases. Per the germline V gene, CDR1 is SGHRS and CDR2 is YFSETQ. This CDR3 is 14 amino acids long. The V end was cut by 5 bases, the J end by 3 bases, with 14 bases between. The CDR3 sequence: CASRVETGDYGYTF. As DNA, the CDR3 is TGCGCCAGCAGAGTCGAGACAGGAGACTATGGCTACACCTTC.

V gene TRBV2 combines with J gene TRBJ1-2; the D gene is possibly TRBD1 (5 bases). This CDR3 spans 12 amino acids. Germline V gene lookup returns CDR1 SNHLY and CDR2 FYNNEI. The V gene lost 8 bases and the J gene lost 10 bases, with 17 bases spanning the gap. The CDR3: CASRAGTPLYTF. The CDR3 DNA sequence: TGTGCCAGCCGGGCCGGGACTCCTCTCTACACCTTC. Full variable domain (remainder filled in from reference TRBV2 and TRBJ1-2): EPEVTQTPSHQVTQMGQEVILRCVPISNHLYFYWYRQILGQKVEFLVSFYNNEISEKSEIFDDQFSVERPDGSNFTLKIRSTKLEDSAMYFCASRAGTPLYTFGSGTRLTVV.

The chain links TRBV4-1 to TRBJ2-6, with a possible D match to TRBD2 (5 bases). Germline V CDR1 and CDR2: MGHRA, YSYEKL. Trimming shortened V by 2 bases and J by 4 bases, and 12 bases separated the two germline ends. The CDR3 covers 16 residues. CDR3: CASSQLVSGGANVLTF. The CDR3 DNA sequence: TGCGCCAGCAGCCAACTCGTATCGGGAGGGGCCAACGTCCTGACTTTC.

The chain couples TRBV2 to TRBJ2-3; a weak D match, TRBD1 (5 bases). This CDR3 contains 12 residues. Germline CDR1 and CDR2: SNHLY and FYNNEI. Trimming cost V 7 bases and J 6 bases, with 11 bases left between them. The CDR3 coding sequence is TGTGCCAGCAACAGGAACTCGGATACGCAGTATTTT. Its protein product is CASNRNSDTQYF.

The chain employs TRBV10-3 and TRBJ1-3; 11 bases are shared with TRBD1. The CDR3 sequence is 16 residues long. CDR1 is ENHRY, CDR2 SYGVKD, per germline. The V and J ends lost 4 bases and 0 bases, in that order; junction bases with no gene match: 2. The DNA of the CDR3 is TGTGCCATCAGTGTTGGGACAGGGGGCTCTGGAAACACCATATATTTT. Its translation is CAISVGTGGSGNTIYF.

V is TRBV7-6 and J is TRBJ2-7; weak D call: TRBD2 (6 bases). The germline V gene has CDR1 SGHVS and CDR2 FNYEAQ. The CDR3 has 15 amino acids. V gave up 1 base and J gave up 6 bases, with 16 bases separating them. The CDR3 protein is CASSLEASESLEQYF. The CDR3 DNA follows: TGTGCCAGCAGCTTAGAGGCTAGCGAGTCCCTCGAGCAGTACTTC.

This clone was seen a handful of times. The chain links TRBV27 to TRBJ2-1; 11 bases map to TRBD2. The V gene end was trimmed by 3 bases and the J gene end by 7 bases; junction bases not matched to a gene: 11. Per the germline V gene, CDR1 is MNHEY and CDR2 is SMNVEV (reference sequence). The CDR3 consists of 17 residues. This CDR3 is CASSFAGLAGGRNEQFF. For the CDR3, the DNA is TGTGCCAGCAGTTTCGCCGGGCTAGCGGGAGGAAGGAATGAGCAGTTCTTC.